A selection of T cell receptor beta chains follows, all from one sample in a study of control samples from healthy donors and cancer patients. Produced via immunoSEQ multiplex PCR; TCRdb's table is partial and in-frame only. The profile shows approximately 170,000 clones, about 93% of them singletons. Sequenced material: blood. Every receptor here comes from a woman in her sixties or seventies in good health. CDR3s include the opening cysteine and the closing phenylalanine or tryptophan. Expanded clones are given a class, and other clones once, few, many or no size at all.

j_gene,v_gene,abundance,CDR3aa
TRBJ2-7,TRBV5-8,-,CASTPRPGTSSYEQYF
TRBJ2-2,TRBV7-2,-,CASSLAGRAAGELFF
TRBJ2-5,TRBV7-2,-,CASSPFRGGETQYF
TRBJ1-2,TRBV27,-,CASSRTGGPLYGYTF
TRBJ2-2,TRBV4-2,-,CASSQDRGFGGGAGELFF
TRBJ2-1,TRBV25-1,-,CASSSSRHRAGNEQFF
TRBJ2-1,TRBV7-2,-,CASSLPGGLVANEQFF
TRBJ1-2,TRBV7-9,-,CASTLDRIYGYTF
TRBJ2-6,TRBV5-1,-,CASSLGQGESGANVLTF
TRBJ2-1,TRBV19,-,CASSSNPGGLDEQFF
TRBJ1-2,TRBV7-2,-,CARRGGRNGYTF
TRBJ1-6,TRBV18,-,CASSPLDSANSPLHF
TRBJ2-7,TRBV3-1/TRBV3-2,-,CASSQDGGYSRSSYEQYF
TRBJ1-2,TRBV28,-,CASSFMGGYTF
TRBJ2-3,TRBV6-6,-,CASRTVAGGQDTQYF
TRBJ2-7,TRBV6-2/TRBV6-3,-,CASSDTGLANYEQYF
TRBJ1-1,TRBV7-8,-,CASSLTTGHNTEAFF
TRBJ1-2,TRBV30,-,CAWISGSDLYGYTF
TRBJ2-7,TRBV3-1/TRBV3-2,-,CASSPRDRAYEQYF
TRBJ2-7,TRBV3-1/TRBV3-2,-,CASTRGDFEQYF
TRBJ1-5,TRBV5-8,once,CASSLGGSSNQPQHF
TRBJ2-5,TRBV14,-,CASSARVQGTQYF
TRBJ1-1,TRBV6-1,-,CASSENSPGSGTEAFF
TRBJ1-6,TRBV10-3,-,CAISESSGSDSPLHF
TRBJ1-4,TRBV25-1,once,CASSELGYANEKLFF
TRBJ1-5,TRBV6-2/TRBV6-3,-,CASSYGQGDQPQHF
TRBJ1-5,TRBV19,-,CASSIDGLFSWGNQPQHF
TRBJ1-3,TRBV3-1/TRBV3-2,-,CASSLRTGGSSGNTIYF
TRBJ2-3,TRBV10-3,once,CAISPGRGGYTDTQYF
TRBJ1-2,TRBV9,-,CASSSARKDRGYGYTF
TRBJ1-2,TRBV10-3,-,CATGAARGNYGYTF
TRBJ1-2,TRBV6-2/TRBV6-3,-,CASSYRTGQGYTF
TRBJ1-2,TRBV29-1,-,CSVEGAIKRVGDWTGGTASGYTF
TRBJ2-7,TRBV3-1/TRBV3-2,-,CASSQSGAEVEQYF
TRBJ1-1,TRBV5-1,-,CASSLRTGPNTEAFF
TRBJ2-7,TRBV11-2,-,CASSLQGKTFEQYF
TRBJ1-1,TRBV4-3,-,CASSPTPSGAGGAFF
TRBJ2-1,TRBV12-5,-,CASGTQGIGEAEQFF
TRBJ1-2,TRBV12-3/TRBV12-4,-,CASSFQVPYGYTF
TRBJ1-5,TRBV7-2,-,CASSKDSTRGPQHF
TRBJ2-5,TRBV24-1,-,CATSESGHETQYF
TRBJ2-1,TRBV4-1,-,CASSQVKDNEQFF
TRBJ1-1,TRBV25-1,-,CASSQTGQTEAFF
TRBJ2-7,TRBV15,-,CATSRGEAREQYF